Following are 20 T cell receptor beta chains from one sample sequenced in a study of blood T cell repertoires in COVID-19. Sequenced by immunoSEQ multiplex PCR; TCRdb stores in-frame clones only, minus some. The table lists about 150,000 clones, approximately 90% of them singletons. The sequenced sample was peripheral blood. Every receptor here comes from a woman between 35 and 50 years old with acute or convalescent COVID-19.

This chain joins TRBV6-1 and TRBJ1-6; a weak D match, TRBD1 (6 bases). The CDR3 consists of 14 residues. CDR1 MNHNS and CDR2 SASEGT come from the germline V gene. V lost 1 base to trimming and J lost 8 bases, with 9 bases between them. The CDR3 region is CASSEVRGYSPLHF. CDR3 DNA: TGTGCCAGCAGTGAAGTCAGGGGATATTCACCCCTCCACTTT.

V gene TRBV27 combines with J gene TRBJ1-3, with D hard to call. This CDR3 is built from 14 residues. CDR1 is MNHEY and CDR2 is SMNVEV in the germline V gene (reference sequence). The ends were cut back, 2 bases at V and 0 bases at J, with 5 bases in the middle. CDR3 in amino acids: CASSLLGSGNTIYF. CDR3 bases: TGTGCCAGCAGTTTACTAGGCTCTGGAAACACCATATATTTT.

The V gene is TRBV30, the J gene TRBJ2-3; 9 nucleotides line up with TRBD1. In germline, CDR1 is GTSNPN, CDR2 SVGIG (reference sequence). The CDR3 has 16 residues. V trimming: 0 bases; J trimming: 6 bases; junction bases outside the gene matches: 10. The CDR3 coding sequence is TGTGCCTGGAGTGTACCCCGACAGGGGGGAAGGGATACGCAGTATTTT. Its translation is CAWSVPRQGGRDTQYF.

This sequence joins TRBV3-1 (or the pseudogene TRBV3-2) and TRBJ2-2; 8 positions match TRBD2. The CDR3 extends over 16 amino acids. Germline CDR1 and CDR2: LGHDT and YNNKEL (reference sequence). The trim removed 3 bases at V and 2 bases at J, leaving 5 bases unmatched. CDR3 amino acids: CASSHPSGSNTGELFF. The CDR3 nucleotides are TGTGCCAGCAGCCATCCAAGCGGGAGTAACACCGGGGAGCTGTTTTTT.

This clone was recorded once. V is TRBV21-1 and J is TRBJ1-2. TRBV21-1 is annotated as a pseudogene. This CDR3 is 14 amino acids long. The CDR3 here is CASSKRGGLDGYTF. In nucleotides, the CDR3 is TGTGCCAGCAGCAAAAGAGGAGGGCTAGATGGCTACACCTTC.

This clone was observed once. This chain joins TRBV6-4 and TRBJ1-1; a possible D gene is TRBD1 (6 bases). Germline V gives CDR1 MRHNA, CDR2 SNTAGT. With 2 bases removed from V and 3 bases from J, the gap between germline ends came to 19 bases. This CDR3 region has 17 residues. In DNA form, the CDR3 reads TGTGCCAGCAGTGACCCATCCCCCCAGGGGCTCGACACTGAAGCTTTCTTT. This gives the protein CASSDPSPQGLDTEAFF.

The count of this clone is one. In DNA form, the CDR3 reads TGTGCCAGTAGTTCTGGGACAGGGGGAGAAAACACCATATATTTT. This codes for CASSSGTGGENTIYF. The chain couples TRBV19 to TRBJ1-3; TRBD1 agrees at 11 bases. This CDR3 has 15 residues. V gave up 5 bases and J gave up 6 bases; unmatched junction bases: 6. The germline V gene has CDR1 LNHDA and CDR2 SQIVND (reference sequence).

The genes are TRBV19 and TRBJ2-1, with D possibly being TRBD2 (5 bases). Deletions cut 6 bases from V and 7 bases from J, with 16 bases between. The germline gives CDR1 LNHDA, CDR2 SQIVND (reference sequence). The CDR3 runs 14 residues. The CDR3 loop is CASSMSGWLNEQFF. The CDR3 DNA follows: TGTGCCAGTAGCATGTCGGGATGGCTAAATGAGCAGTTCTTC.

The chain carries TRBV5-1 and TRBJ2-7; D is possibly TRBD1 (6 bases). Germline V gene data show CDR1 as SGHRS and CDR2 as YFSETQ. Trimming pared 0 bases from V and 2 bases from J, leaving 6 bases between. The CDR3 contains 13 residues. Here the CDR3 DNA reads TGCGCCAGCAGCTTGGGGGACACCTACGAGCAGTACTTC. Translated, it gives CASSLGDTYEQYF.

V usage is TRBV19 and J usage is TRBJ1-5, with D possibly matching TRBD1 (5 bases). V lost 9 bases, J lost 0 bases, and 18 bases lay in between. The CDR3 consists of 16 residues. CDR1 and CDR2 from the germline V gene are LNHDA and SQIVND (reference sequence). CDR3 sequence (DNA): TGTGCCAGCGTAAATAGACAGTCTTATAGCAATCAGCCCCAGCATTTT. This sequence encodes CASVNRQSYSNQPQHF. Complete variable domain (other parts from reference TRBV19 and TRBJ1-5): DGGITQSPKYLFRKEGQNVTLSCEQNLNHDAMYWYRQDPGQGLRLIYYSQIVNDFQKGDIAEGYSVSREKKESFPLTVTSAQKNPTAFYLCASVNRQSYSNQPQHFGDGTRLSIL.

The J gene is TRBJ1-2, the V gene TRBV29-1; D might be TRBD1 (6 bases). Germline V gene sequence: CDR1 SQVTM, CDR2 ANQGSEA. The CDR3 has 15 residues. Trimming removed 6 bases from V and 4 bases from J, with 21 bases in between. CDR3 bases: TGCAGCGTGGGTCGCAGGGGCGGAGGTGGCTATGGCTACACCTTC. This translates into CSVGRRGGGGYGYTF. Full variable domain (remainder filled in from reference TRBV29-1 and TRBJ1-2): SAVISQKPSRDICQRGTSLTIQCQVDSQVTMMFWYRQQPGQSLTLIATANQGSEATYESGFVIDKFPISRPNLTFSTLTVSNMSPEDSSIYLCSVGRRGGGGYGYTFGSGTRLTVV.

V is TRBV28 and J is TRBJ2-3, with 8 positions matching TRBD2. CDR3 length equals 18 residues. CDR1 is MDHEN and CDR2 is SYDVKM in the germline V gene. The V segment lost 3 bases and the J segment 1 base; nucleotides outside the gene matches: 12. CDR3 loop: CASSFLHATSGRTDTQYF. The CDR3 region has the DNA TGTGCCAGCAGTTTTCTGCACGCCACTAGCGGACGCACAGATACGCAGTATTTT. The whole variable domain, remainder taken from reference TRBV28 and TRBJ2-3, is DVKVTQSSRYLVKRTGEKVFLECVQDMDHENMFWYRQDPGLGLRLIYFSYDVKMKEKGDIPEGYSVSREKKERFSLILESASTNQTSMYLCASSFLHATSGRTDTQYFGPGTRLTVL.

This chain links TRBV21-1 with TRBJ2-3; the table names TRBD2, a call not compared with the DNA. TRBV21-1 is tagged as a pseudogene. The CDR3 loop spans 18 amino acids. The CDR3 region is CASSKARVLAFFPYTQYF. In DNA form, the CDR3 reads TGTGCCAGCAGCAAAGCCCGGGTGCTGGCGTTTTTTCCATATACGCAGTATTTT.

The rearrangement joins TRBV6-5 to TRBJ2-2, with D hard to call. Germline loops: CDR1 MNHEY, CDR2 SVGAGI. With 2 bases removed from V and 6 bases from J, the gap between germline ends came to 13 bases. The CDR3 spans 15 residues. The CDR3 here is CASSYAKVVPGELFF. CDR3 in DNA: TGTGCCAGCAGTTACGCGAAAGTGGTGCCCGGGGAGCTGTTTTTT.

The chain recombines TRBV27 with TRBJ2-2, with TRBD1 as a possible D gene (5 bases). From germline, CDR1 is MNHEY and CDR2 SMNVEV (reference sequence). CDR3 length: 17 amino acids. Trimming cost V 8 bases and J 1 base, with 20 bases left between them. The CDR3 sequence: CASRRTDTFGNTGELFF. CDR3 DNA sequence: TGTGCCAGCCGACGCACGGACACGTTCGGGAACACCGGGGAGCTGTTTTTT.

V gene TRBV19 combines with J gene TRBJ2-5, with D possibly matching TRBD1 (5 bases). The germline V gene has CDR1 LNHDA and CDR2 SQIVND (reference sequence). The ends were cut back, 5 bases at V and 4 bases at J, with 14 bases in the middle. This CDR3 is built from 14 residues. The CDR3 sequence is CASSATVVSETQYF. CDR3 nucleotide sequence: TGTGCCAGTAGTGCGACAGTGGTATCAGAGACCCAGTACTTC.

The J gene is TRBJ2-2, the V gene TRBV2; TRBD2 might be the D (5 bases). Germline V gene sequence: CDR1 SNHLY, CDR2 FYNNEI. This CDR3 is 13 amino acids long. V gave up 7 bases and J gave up 3 bases, with 9 bases separating them. CDR3 region: CASKRADTGELFF. DNA for the CDR3: TGTGCCAGCAAGAGGGCGGACACCGGGGAGCTGTTTTTT.

The V call is TRBV6-5, the J call TRBJ1-5, with D tentatively TRBD1 (6 bases). V dropped 7 bases and J dropped 3 bases, with 10 bases sitting between them. Germline V gives CDR1 MNHEY, CDR2 SVGAGI. The CDR3 covers 13 residues. The CDR3 loop reads CASNRDNNQPQHF. CDR3 nucleotides: TGTGCCAGCAACCGGGACAACAATCAGCCCCAGCATTTT.

The rearrangement links TRBV19 to TRBJ1-6; TRBD1 is a possible D gene (5 bases). CDR3 length: 17 amino acids. Germline-derived CDR1 and CDR2 are LNHDA and SQIVND (reference sequence). Trimming took 6 bases from V and 0 from J, leaving 15 bases between them. For the CDR3, the DNA is TGTGCCAGTAGGGACGTCCGGGGGAGCTCCTATAATTCACCCCTCCACTTT. This translates into CASRDVRGSSYNSPLHF.

The V call is TRBV15, the J call TRBJ2-1, with TRBD2 matching over 8 bases. Germline CDR1 is LNHNV and CDR2 is YYDKDF (reference sequence). CDR3 size: 15 residues. V lost 1 base, J lost 9 bases, and 8 bases stayed unmatched. CDR3 protein: CATSRGGAGESEQFF. The CDR3, as DNA: TGTGCCACCAGCAGAGGGGGAGCGGGAGAATCTGAGCAGTTCTTC. Together with reference TRBV15 and TRBJ2-1, the CDR3 gives the full variable domain: DAMVIQNPRYQVTQFGKPVTLSCSQTLNHNVMYWYQQKSSQAPKLLFHYYDKDFNNEADTPDNFQSRRPNTSFCFLDIRSPGLGDTAMYLCATSRGGAGESEQFFGPGTRLTVL.